This paragraph reports one T cell receptor beta chain. The germline gives CDR1 MNHEY, CDR2 SVGAGI. V lost 5 bases to trimming and J lost 2 bases, with 9 bases between them. There are 13 residues in the CDR3. This sample is part of a study of blood T cell repertoires in COVID-19. The assay was immunoSEQ multiplex PCR, and TCRdb's table has in-frame clones only and misses some. The top ten clones hold 50% to 75% of a sample with 23,000 or so clones, around 86% of them seen once. The chain recombines TRBV6-5 with TRBJ1-1; D is unclear. The source is a woman of 80 years or more with acute or convalescent COVID-19. Source material: peripheral blood. The DNA of the CDR3 is TGTGCCAGCAGTAAAACAGTAAACACTGAAGCTTTCTTT. Translation: CASSKTVNTEAFF.